The 6 T cell receptor beta chains below were found in one sample sequenced in a study of regulatory T cells in long-lasting Graves disease (TCRdb year 2021). Taken with the paper, the label for time point translates to: persistent/refractory GD, antithyroid drugs over 5 years with positive TRAb. For both TCR sequencing and RNA sequencing, RNA was extracted from PBMCs using TRIzol. Libraries were built with multiplex PCR. TCRdb records Illumina HiSeq 4000 as the sequencer. TCR beta libraries were built with iRepertoire HTBI primers and Arm-PCR amplification of CDR3 regions. TCRdb trimmed public reads at Q25 via fastp, called clones via MiXCR and kept in-frame beta chains. Each entry is one CDR3 protein sequence, shown with its most common DNA and genes. Counted in this sample were fewer than 400,000 distinct CDR3 sequences; around 21% of them appeared once. The top ten hold roughly 20% of the sample.

This specimen consisted of peripheral blood mononuclear cells (PBMCs), obtained when the disease was refractory, from a patient treated with antithyroid drugs. These receptors were taken from a female donor with Graves disease.

At least ten counts were recorded for this clonotype. The chain uses TRBV7-9 and TRBJ2-5; TRBD2 matches at 9 bases. The germline V gene encodes CDR1 SEHNR and CDR2 FQNEAQ (reference sequence). After removal of 3 bases from V and 2 bases from J, the junction contained 4 bases not matched to a gene. This CDR3 has 15 residues. Written as DNA, the CDR3 is TGTGCCAGCAGCTTCCCTAGCGGGACGCAAGAGACCCAGTACTTC. Encoded protein: CASSFPSGTQETQYF.

This clonotype was recorded many times. The J gene is TRBJ2-7, the V gene TRBV11-1; 11 bases are shared with TRBD2. Germline lookup yields CDR1 SGHAT and CDR2 FQDESV (reference sequence). This CDR3 has 15 residues. The ends lost 6 bases at V and 1 base at J; junction bases unmatched: 5. CDR3 in amino acids: CASRYLAGGSYEQYF. The CDR3 DNA sequence: TGTGCCAGCAGATACCTAGCGGGAGGATCCTACGAGCAGTACTTC.

The sample holds many counts of this clonotype. The chain combines TRBV28 with TRBJ2-5; TRBD2 might be the D (5 bases). Germline V CDR1 and CDR2: MDHEN, SYDVKM. V lost 7 bases, J lost 2 bases, and 17 bases lay in between. There are 15 residues in the CDR3. The CDR3, as DNA: TGTGCCAGCACCACCCCGAGCGGAAATCAAGAGACCCAGTACTTC. Protein: CASTTPSGNQETQYF.

The table lists this clonotype with a few counts. The genes are TRBV7-2 and TRBJ1-5; possibly TRBD1 for D (5 bases). There are 16 residues in the CDR3. Per the germline V gene, CDR1 is SGHTA and CDR2 is FQGNSA. V lost 4 bases and J lost 3, with 16 bases in between. The CDR3 DNA is TGTGCCAGCAGCTGGGCTGGGGGGTTCAACAATCAGCCCCAGCATTTT. Translated, it gives CASSWAGGFNNQPQHF.

This clonotype was seen more than once but under ten times. V usage is TRBV29-1 and J usage is TRBJ2-5; the match to TRBD1 covers 8 bases. V shed 3 bases and J 0 bases; nucleotides not matched to a gene: 6. The germline V gene has CDR1 SQVTM and CDR2 ANQGSEA. CDR3 length equals 15 residues. The CDR3 protein is CSVDSDRDNQETQYF. The CDR3 DNA sequence: TGCAGCGTTGATTCGGACAGGGATAACCAAGAGACCCAGTACTTC.

This rearrangement joins TRBV7-2 to TRBJ2-5; the D is unclear. The DNA end is a closer match to TRBJ2-1, so the J assignment may be wrong. CDR1 and CDR2 from the germline V gene are SGHTA and FQGNSA. This CDR3 spans 12 amino acids. CDR3 sequence reads: CASSSKINEQFF. DNA for the CDR3: TGTGCCAGCAGCTCTAAGATAAATGAGCAGTTCTTC.